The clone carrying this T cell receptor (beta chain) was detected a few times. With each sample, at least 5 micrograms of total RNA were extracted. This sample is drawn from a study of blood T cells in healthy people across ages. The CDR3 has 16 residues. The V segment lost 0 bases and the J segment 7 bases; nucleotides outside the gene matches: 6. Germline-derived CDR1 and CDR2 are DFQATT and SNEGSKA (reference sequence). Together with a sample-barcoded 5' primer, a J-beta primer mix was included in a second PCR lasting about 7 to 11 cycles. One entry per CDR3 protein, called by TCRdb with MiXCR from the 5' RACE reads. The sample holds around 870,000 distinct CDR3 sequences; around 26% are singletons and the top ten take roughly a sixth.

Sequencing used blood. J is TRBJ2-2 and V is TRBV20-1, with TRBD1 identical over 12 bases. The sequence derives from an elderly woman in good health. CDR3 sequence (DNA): TGCAGTGCTAGAGATCCCGGGACAGGGGGCTTCGGGGAGCTGTTTTTT. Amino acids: CSARDPGTGGFGELFF.